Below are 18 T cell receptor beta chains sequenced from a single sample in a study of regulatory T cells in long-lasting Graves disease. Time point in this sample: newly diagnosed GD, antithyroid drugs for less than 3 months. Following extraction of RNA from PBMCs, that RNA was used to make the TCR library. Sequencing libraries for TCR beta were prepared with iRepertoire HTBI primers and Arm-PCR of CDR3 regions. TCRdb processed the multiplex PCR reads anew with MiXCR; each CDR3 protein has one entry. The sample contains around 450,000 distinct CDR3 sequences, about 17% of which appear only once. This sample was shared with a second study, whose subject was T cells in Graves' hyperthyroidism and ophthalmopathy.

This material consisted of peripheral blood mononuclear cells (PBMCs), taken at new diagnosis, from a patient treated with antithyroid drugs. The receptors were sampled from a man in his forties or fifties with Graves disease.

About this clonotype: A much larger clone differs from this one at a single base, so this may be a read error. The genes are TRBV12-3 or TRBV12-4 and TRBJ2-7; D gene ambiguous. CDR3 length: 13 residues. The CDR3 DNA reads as TGTGCCAGCACCAGTAGCATATTATACGAGCAGTGCTTC. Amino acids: CASTSSILYEQCF.

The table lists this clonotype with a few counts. CDR3 nucleotide sequence: TGTGCCAGCAGTTTAACAGGGGGCATCACTGAAGCTTTCTTT. Its translation is CASSLTGGITEAFF. The chain combines TRBV27 with TRBJ1-1, with 9 bases fitting TRBD1. Losses at the gene ends were 2 bases for V and 4 bases for J; bases not matched to a gene: 2. The CDR3 is 14 residues long. Germline loops: CDR1 MNHEY, CDR2 SMNVEV (reference sequence).

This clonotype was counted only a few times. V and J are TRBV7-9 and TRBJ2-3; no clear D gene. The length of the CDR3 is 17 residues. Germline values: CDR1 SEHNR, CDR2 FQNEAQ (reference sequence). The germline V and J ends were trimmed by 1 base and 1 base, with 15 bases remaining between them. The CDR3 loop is CASSLDGRRKGTDTQYF. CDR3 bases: TGTGCCAGCAGCTTAGACGGTCGCAGGAAGGGCACAGATACGCAGTATTTT.

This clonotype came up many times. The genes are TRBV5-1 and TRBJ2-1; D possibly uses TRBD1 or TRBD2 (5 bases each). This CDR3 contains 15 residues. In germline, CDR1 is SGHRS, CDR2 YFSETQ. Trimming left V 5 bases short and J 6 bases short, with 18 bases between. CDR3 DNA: TGCGCCAGCAGAATTGGAGAAGGGGCGGGCAATGAGCAGTTCTTC. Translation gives CASRIGEGAGNEQFF.

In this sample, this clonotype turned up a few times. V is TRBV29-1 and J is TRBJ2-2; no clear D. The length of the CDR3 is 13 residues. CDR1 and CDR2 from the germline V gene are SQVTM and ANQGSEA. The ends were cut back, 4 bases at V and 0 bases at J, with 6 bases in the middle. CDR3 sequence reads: CSVVPPNTGELFF. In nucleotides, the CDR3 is TGCAGCGTTGTGCCACCGAACACCGGGGAGCTGTTTTTT.

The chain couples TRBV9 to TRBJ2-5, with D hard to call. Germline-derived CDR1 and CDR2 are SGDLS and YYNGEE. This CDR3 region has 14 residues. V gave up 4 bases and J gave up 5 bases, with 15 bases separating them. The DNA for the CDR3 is TGTGCCAGCAGCCAAGATCGGGTAGCCGAGACCCAGTACTTC. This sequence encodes CASSQDRVAETQYF.

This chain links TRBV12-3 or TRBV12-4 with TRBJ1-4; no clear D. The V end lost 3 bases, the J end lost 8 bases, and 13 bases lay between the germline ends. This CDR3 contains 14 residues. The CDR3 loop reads CASSLFRGLEKLFF. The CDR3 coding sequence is TGTGCCAGCAGTTTGTTTAGAGGGTTGGAAAAACTGTTTTTT.

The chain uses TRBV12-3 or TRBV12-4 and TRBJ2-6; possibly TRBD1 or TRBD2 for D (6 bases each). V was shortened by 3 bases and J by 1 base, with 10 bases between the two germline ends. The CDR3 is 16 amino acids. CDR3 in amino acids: CASSLRGASGANVLTF. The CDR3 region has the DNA TGTGCCAGCAGTTTGAGGGGGGCGTCTGGGGCCAACGTCCTGACTTTC.

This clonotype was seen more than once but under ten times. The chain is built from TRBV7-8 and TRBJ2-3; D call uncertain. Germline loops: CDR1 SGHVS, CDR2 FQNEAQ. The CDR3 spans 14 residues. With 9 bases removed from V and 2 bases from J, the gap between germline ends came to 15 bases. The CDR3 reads CASVPSRVTDTQYF. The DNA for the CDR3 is TGTGCCAGTGTTCCCTCTCGAGTCACAGATACGCAGTATTTT.

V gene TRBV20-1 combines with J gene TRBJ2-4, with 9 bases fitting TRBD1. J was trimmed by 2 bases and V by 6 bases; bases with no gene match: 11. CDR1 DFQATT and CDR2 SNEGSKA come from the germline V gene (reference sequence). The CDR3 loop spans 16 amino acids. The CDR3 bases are TGCAGTGCATCTCCCGGGACAGGGTCGACCAAAAACATTCAGTACTTC. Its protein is CSASPGTGSTKNIQYF.

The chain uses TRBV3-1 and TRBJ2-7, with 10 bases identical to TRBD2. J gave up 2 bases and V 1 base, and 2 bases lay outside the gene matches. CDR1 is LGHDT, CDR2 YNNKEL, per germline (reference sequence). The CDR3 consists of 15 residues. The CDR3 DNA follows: TGTGCCAGCAGCCAAGGTGGACTAGCGGCCTACGAGCAGTACTTC. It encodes CASSQGGLAAYEQYF.

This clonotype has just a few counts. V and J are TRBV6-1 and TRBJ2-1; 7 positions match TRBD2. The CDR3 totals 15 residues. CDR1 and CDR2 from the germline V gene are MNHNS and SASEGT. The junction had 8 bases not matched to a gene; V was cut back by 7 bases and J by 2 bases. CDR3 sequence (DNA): TGTGCCAGCATTGAGAGAGGGAGGGCCTACAATGAGCAGTTCTTC. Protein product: CASIERGRAYNEQFF.

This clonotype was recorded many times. The DNA of the CDR3 is TGTGCCAGCAGTTTAGCCCGCACGAGCGAGTTCTTC. Its translation: CASSLARTSEFF. The gene calls are TRBV12-3 or TRBV12-4 and TRBJ2-1; no firm D call. Trimming cost V 0 bases and J 14 bases, with 11 bases left between them. CDR3 length equals 12 residues.

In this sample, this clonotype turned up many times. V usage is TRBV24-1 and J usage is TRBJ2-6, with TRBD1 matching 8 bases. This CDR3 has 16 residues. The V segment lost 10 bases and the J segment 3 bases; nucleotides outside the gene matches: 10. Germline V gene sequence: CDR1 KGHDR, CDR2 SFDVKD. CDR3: CATEGRGPFGANVLTF. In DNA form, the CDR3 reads TGTGCCACAGAAGGCAGGGGGCCTTTTGGGGCCAACGTCCTGACTTTC.

The CDR3 sequence: CASSLTGKDYEQYF. The CDR3 DNA reads as TGCGCCAGCAGCTTGACAGGGAAAGACTACGAGCAGTACTTC. The V gene is TRBV4-3, the J gene TRBJ2-7; 7 nucleotides match TRBD1. CDR1 is LGHNA, CDR2 YSLEER, per germline. The CDR3 extends over 14 amino acids. V lost 5 bases, J lost 3 bases, and 7 bases stayed unmatched.

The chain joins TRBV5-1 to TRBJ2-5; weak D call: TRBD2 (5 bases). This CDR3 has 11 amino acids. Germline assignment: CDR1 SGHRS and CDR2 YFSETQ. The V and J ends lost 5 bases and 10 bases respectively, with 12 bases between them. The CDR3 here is CASRGRSGQYF. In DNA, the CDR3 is TGCGCCAGCAGAGGTCGGAGCGGCCAGTACTTC.

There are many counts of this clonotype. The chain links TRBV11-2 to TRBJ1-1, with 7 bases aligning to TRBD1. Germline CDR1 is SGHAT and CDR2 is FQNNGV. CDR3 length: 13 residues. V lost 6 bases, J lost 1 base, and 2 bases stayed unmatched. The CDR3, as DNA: TGTGCCAGCAGGGGACAGAAGAACACTGAAGCTTTCTTT. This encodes CASRGQKNTEAFF.

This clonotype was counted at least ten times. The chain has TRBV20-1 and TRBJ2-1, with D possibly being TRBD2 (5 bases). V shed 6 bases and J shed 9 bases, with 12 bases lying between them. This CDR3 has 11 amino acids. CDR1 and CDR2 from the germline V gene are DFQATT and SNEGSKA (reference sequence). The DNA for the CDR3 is TGCAGTGCAGGCGGGTTTTCTGAGCAGTTCTTC. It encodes CSAGGFSEQFF.